Below are 27 T cell receptor beta chains sequenced from a single sample in a study of shared clonotypes between healthy human individuals. Libraries were prepared by immunoSEQ multiplex PCR; TCRdb keeps only in-frame clonotypes and omits some of them. Of 1.6 million or so clones in the sample, 98% were seen once. The sequenced material came from naive CD4+ T cells sorted from blood. Subset given: CD45RA+ positively selected. The receptor set was obtained from a man aged 25 to 40 in good health.

This chain links TRBV14 with TRBJ2-5, with 12 bases lining up with TRBD2. The V gene end was trimmed by 4 bases and the J gene end by 7 bases; junction bases not matched to a gene: 25. CDR3 size: 21 residues. Per germline, CDR1 SGHDN and CDR2 FVKESK. CDR3 coding DNA: TGTGCCAGCAGCCCAGGTCCACTAGCGGGAGGCCGCCGTTCCCTCCTGGGGACCCAGTACTTC. This translates into CASSPGPLAGGRRSLLGTQYF.

This rearrangement joins TRBV11-2 to TRBJ2-7; a possible D gene is TRBD2 (5 bases). This CDR3 is 16 amino acids long. Germline loops: CDR1 SGHAT, CDR2 FQNNGV. Trimming pared 1 base from V and 0 bases from J, leaving 13 bases between. CDR3: CASSLGGAIISYEQYF. The CDR3 DNA follows: TGTGCCAGCAGCTTAGGGGGAGCGATCATCTCCTACGAGCAGTACTTC.

This clone was detected once. The V call is TRBV15, the J call TRBJ2-2, with TRBD1 identical over 9 bases. The CDR3 is 17 amino acids. Per the germline V gene, CDR1 is LNHNV and CDR2 is YYDKDF (reference sequence). The trim removed 9 bases at V and 6 bases at J, leaving 17 bases unmatched. The CDR3 coding sequence is TGTGCCACTCAGAGTTGGATAGGACAGGGGTTAGCCGGGGAGCTGTTTTTT. It is translated as CATQSWIGQGLAGELFF. The full variable domain, in which reference TRBV15 and TRBJ2-2 provide the parts outside the CDR3, is DAMVIQNPRYQVTQFGKPVTLSCSQTLNHNVMYWYQQKSSQAPKLLFHYYDKDFNNEADTPDNFQSRRPNTSFCFLDIRSPGLGDTAMYLCATQSWIGQGLAGELFFGEGSRLTVL.

The chain uses TRBV9 and TRBJ2-2, with D perhaps TRBD2 (6 bases). Germline assignment: CDR1 SGDLS and CDR2 YYNGEE. The CDR3 runs 16 residues. Trimming removed 1 base from V and 0 bases from J, with 10 bases in between. CDR3 sequence: CASSVTSLANTGELFF. CDR3 bases: TGTGCCAGCAGCGTAACTAGCCTGGCGAACACCGGGGAGCTGTTTTTT.

As regards this clone: The sample carries other DNA sequences with the same CDR3. The genes are TRBV7-8 and TRBJ2-7, with D possibly being TRBD1 (5 bases). Per germline, CDR1 SGHVS and CDR2 FQNEAQ. The V and J ends lost 3 bases and 1 base respectively, with 7 bases between them. This CDR3 has 13 residues. CDR3 loop: CASSLGLSYEQYF. The CDR3 bases are TGTGCCAGCAGCTTGGGGCTTTCCTACGAGCAGTACTTC.

The chain combines TRBV29-1 with TRBJ1-4; D is undetermined. Trimming removed 7 bases from V and 6 bases from J, with 18 bases in between. The CDR3 contains 14 residues. The germline V gene encodes CDR1 SQVTM and CDR2 ANQGSEA. The chain's CDR3 is CSAGPTDADEKLFF. The CDR3 nucleotides are TGCAGCGCAGGCCCGACCGACGCGGATGAAAAACTGTTTTTT. Drawing the rest from reference TRBV29-1 and TRBJ1-4, the complete variable domain is SAVISQKPSRDICQRGTSLTIQCQVDSQVTMMFWYRQQPGQSLTLIATANQGSEATYESGFVIDKFPISRPNLTFSTLTVSNMSPEDSSIYLCSAGPTDADEKLFFGSGTQLSVL.

The genes are TRBV28 and TRBJ2-6, with D unclear. The CDR3 has 15 residues. V dropped 3 bases and J dropped 2 bases, with 8 bases sitting between them. Looked up from germline, CDR1 is MDHEN and CDR2 is SYDVKM. The CDR3 is CASSLAGTGANVLTF. As DNA, the CDR3 is TGTGCCAGCAGTTTGGCAGGCACTGGGGCCAACGTCCTGACTTTC.

The gene calls are TRBV10-1 and TRBJ2-1, with 11 bases lining up with TRBD2. V lost 6 bases, J lost 8 bases, and 9 bases stayed unmatched. CDR1 and CDR2 from the germline V gene are WNHNN and SYGVQD (reference sequence). The CDR3 spans 15 residues. This CDR3 reads CASSFTLAGEDEQFF. The CDR3 DNA is TGCGCCAGCAGCTTCACACTAGCGGGAGAGGATGAGCAGTTCTTC.

The chain carries TRBV5-1 and TRBJ2-2, with 7 bases matching TRBD2. V trimming: 1 base; J trimming: 5 bases; junction bases outside the gene matches: 8. CDR1 SGHRS and CDR2 YFSETQ come from the germline V gene. The CDR3 is made up of 16 amino acids. CDR3 residues: CASSLIPTAGTGELFF. The CDR3 nucleotides are TGCGCCAGCAGCTTGATCCCGACAGCGGGGACCGGGGAGCTGTTTTTT.

Comments on this clone: Additional DNA sequences in this sample encode the identical CDR3. The chain links TRBV7-2 to TRBJ2-3; D unclear. The CDR3 runs 14 residues. V was pared by 0 bases and J by 2 bases, with 6 bases between. Germline V gene sequence: CDR1 SGHTA, CDR2 FQGNSA. CDR3 DNA sequence: TGTGCCAGCAGCTTAGCCGGGCCCACAGATACGCAGTATTTT. It is translated as CASSLAGPTDTQYF.

In regard to this clone: The sample contains more than one DNA sequence encoding this CDR3. The chain carries TRBV9 and TRBJ1-1, with a possible D match to TRBD1 (6 bases). Per the germline V gene, CDR1 is SGDLS and CDR2 is YYNGEE. V was clipped by 0 bases and J by 1 base, with 7 bases between them. This CDR3 is built from 14 residues. The CDR3 DNA is TGTGCCAGCAGCGTAGCGACAGGGAACACTGAAGCTTTCTTT. It codes for CASSVATGNTEAFF.

The J gene is TRBJ1-2, the V gene TRBV19; no clear D. CDR3 length equals 12 residues. Trimming stripped 6 bases from V and 4 bases from J, with 9 bases between. Germline loops: CDR1 LNHDA, CDR2 SQIVND (reference sequence). DNA of the CDR3: TGTGCCAGTAGGGCCAGCATCTATGGCTACACCTTC. It codes for CASRASIYGYTF.

The chain is built from TRBV30 and TRBJ2-2; TRBD2 agrees at 9 bases. Trimming cost V 1 base and J 3 bases; bases outside gene matches: 9. This CDR3 has 17 amino acids. Germline CDR1 is GTSNPN and CDR2 is SVGIG (reference sequence). The CDR3 protein is CAWSGVTSGYYTGELFF. The CDR3 nucleotides read TGTGCCTGGAGTGGGGTGACTAGCGGATACTACACCGGGGAGCTGTTTTTT.

Comments on this clone: Different DNA sequences within this sample yield the same CDR3. V usage is TRBV5-1 and J usage is TRBJ2-1; 8 nucleotides align to TRBD2. Losses at the gene ends were 4 bases for V and 3 bases for J; bases not matched to a gene: 6. CDR3 length equals 15 residues. The germline gives CDR1 SGHRS, CDR2 YFSETQ. The CDR3 nucleotides read TGCGCCAGCAGCCAGGGCCTAGCGGGCTACAATGAGCAGTTCTTC. Encoded protein: CASSQGLAGYNEQFF.

The chain uses TRBV5-1 and TRBJ2-5, with D maybe TRBD2 (7 bases). This CDR3 is built from 15 residues. Trimming left V 0 bases short and J 5 bases short, with 14 bases between. Germline lookup yields CDR1 SGHRS and CDR2 YFSETQ. The DNA of the CDR3 is TGCGCCAGCAGCTTGGTTGGAGGGGGGGCTGAGACCCAGTACTTC. The encoded protein is CASSLVGGGAETQYF.

This chain links TRBV5-1 with TRBJ2-5; no clear D gene. The V gene's germline CDR1 is SGHRS and CDR2 YFSETQ. Trimming removed 0 bases at V and 0 bases at J, with 9 bases between. This CDR3 comprises 15 residues. CDR3 in amino acids: CASSLVAEYQETQYF. CDR3 in DNA: TGCGCCAGCAGCTTGGTGGCAGAGTACCAAGAGACCCAGTACTTC.

On this clone: This sample includes further DNA sequences coding for the same CDR3. The chain employs TRBV28 and TRBJ1-1; D not certain. V lost 2 bases and J 7 bases, leaving 5 bases between the germline ends. The germline V gene encodes CDR1 MDHEN and CDR2 SYDVKM. This CDR3 comprises 11 residues. CDR3: CASSLTGEAFF. CDR3 DNA sequence: TGTGCCAGCAGTTTAACTGGTGAAGCTTTCTTT.

Notes on this clone: This CDR3 is also generated by other DNA sequences in the sample. The rearrangement joins TRBV9 to TRBJ2-1; D remains ambiguous. The V and J ends lost 0 bases and 5 bases respectively, with 6 bases between them. This CDR3 region has 13 residues. CDR1 SGDLS and CDR2 YYNGEE come from the germline V gene. CDR3 in DNA: TGTGCCAGCAGCGTAGGGCCCCACAATGAGCAGTTCTTC. Translating gives CASSVGPHNEQFF.

This chain joins TRBV6-1 and TRBJ2-7, with D unclear. Trimming shortened V by 11 bases and J by 0 bases, and 14 bases separated the two germline ends. Germline assignment: CDR1 MNHNS and CDR2 SASEGT. This CDR3 is 13 amino acids long. The CDR3 reads CAGTGPDSYEQYF. CDR3 bases: TGTGCCGGAACCGGGCCCGACTCCTACGAGCAGTACTTC.

The V and J genes are TRBV10-3 and TRBJ2-3, with D maybe TRBD1 (6 bases). Germline values: CDR1 ENHRY, CDR2 SYGVKD. V dropped 4 bases and J dropped 0 bases, with 14 bases sitting between them. The CDR3 consists of 16 residues. The CDR3 spells CAISGAWTDSTDTQYF. The DNA of the CDR3 is TGTGCCATCAGTGGGGCGTGGACAGATAGCACAGATACGCAGTATTTT.

J is TRBJ2-7 and V is TRBV5-6; 7 bases match TRBD1. This CDR3 has 12 residues. V dropped 4 bases and J dropped 7; count of bases not matched to a gene: 5. In germline, CDR1 is SGHDT, CDR2 YYEEEE. The CDR3 DNA sequence: TGTGCCAGCAGCCCCGACAGGGTGGAGCAGTACTTC. Translating it yields CASSPDRVEQYF.

The rearrangement uses TRBV7-6 and TRBJ2-7; D uncertain. Germline V gives CDR1 SGHVS, CDR2 FNYEAQ. The ends were cut back, 1 base at V and 0 bases at J, with 7 bases in the middle. The CDR3 runs to 14 residues. The CDR3 sequence is CASSLVAVSYEQYF. In DNA, the CDR3 is TGTGCCAGCAGCTTAGTGGCAGTCTCCTACGAGCAGTACTTC.

The J gene is TRBJ2-3, the V gene TRBV6-6, with D perhaps matching TRBD2 (5 bases). Germline V gene sequence: CDR1 MNHNY, CDR2 SVGAGI (reference sequence). Trimming cost V 7 bases and J 2 bases, with 19 bases left between them. The CDR3 covers 16 residues. CDR3 region: CASNLGRGRFTDTQYF. The CDR3 DNA reads as TGTGCCAGCAATCTCGGGCGCGGGCGCTTCACAGATACGCAGTATTTT.

The gene calls are TRBV25-1 and TRBJ2-7; 12 bases agree with TRBD2. The CDR3 is 17 amino acids. Germline-derived CDR1 and CDR2 are MGHDK and SYGVNS. The V and J ends lost 8 bases and 1 base, in that order; junction bases with no gene match: 12. CDR3 nucleotides: TGTGCCAGCGGGGAGGCTAGCGGGAGGGCCGGGTCCTACGAGCAGTACTTC. It is translated as CASGEASGRAGSYEQYF.

The V and J genes are TRBV7-9 and TRBJ2-7, with 8 bases aligning to TRBD1. CDR1 SEHNR and CDR2 FQNEAQ come from the germline V gene (reference sequence). The V and J ends lost 2 bases and 6 bases, in that order; junction bases with no gene match: 12. The CDR3 loop spans 16 amino acids. CDR3 DNA: TGTGCCAGCAGCTTATACCACGGACAGGGAGAAGGCGAGCAGTACTTC. It specifies CASSLYHGQGEGEQYF. The full variable domain, completed using reference TRBV7-9 and TRBJ2-7, is DTGVSQNPRHKITKRGQNVTFRCDPISEHNRLYWYRQTLGQGPEFLTYFQNEAQLEKSRLLSDRFSAERPKGSFSTLEIQRTEQGDSAMYLCASSLYHGQGEGEQYFGPGTRLTVT.

The rearrangement uses TRBV18 and TRBJ2-7; TRBD1 matches 9 bases. Germline CDR1 is KGHSH and CDR2 is LQKENI. The CDR3 runs to 14 residues. V lost 2 bases to trimming and J lost 3 bases; unmatched junction nucleotides: 2. The CDR3 region is CASSPAGQGYEQYF. CDR3 sequence (DNA): TGTGCCAGCTCACCAGCGGGACAGGGCTACGAGCAGTACTTC.

For this clone: This same CDR3 is encoded by further DNA sequences in the sample. The V and J genes are TRBV5-6 and TRBJ2-7; 13 bases line up with TRBD2. The V segment lost 4 bases and the J segment 3 bases; nucleotides outside the gene matches: 4. Germline assignment: CDR1 SGHDT and CDR2 YYEEEE. The length of the CDR3 is 15 residues. The chain's CDR3 is CASSPGLAGVYEQYF. Here the CDR3 DNA reads TGTGCCAGCAGCCCAGGACTAGCGGGAGTCTACGAGCAGTACTTC.